The 4 T cell receptor beta chains in this list originate from one sample, sequenced in a study of T cell responses to AZD1222 COVID-19 vaccine. TCRdb keeps only in-frame clones here, not all; method: immunoSEQ multiplex PCR. The sample contains approximately 180,000 clones, approximately 92% of which appear only once. The input for sequencing was peripheral blood, taken on day 0 of AZD1222 vaccination. Receptor source: an adult in good health.

V and J are TRBV30 and TRBJ1-4; 8 nucleotides line up with TRBD1. CDR3 length equals 13 residues. Germline V gene lookup returns CDR1 GTSNPN and CDR2 SVGIG (reference sequence). J was trimmed by 7 bases and V by 4 bases; bases with no gene match: 5. CDR3 sequence (DNA): TGTGCCTGGATGGACAGGGTGCCTGAAAAACTGTTTTTT. It yields the protein CAWMDRVPEKLFF.

The count of this clone is one. The V gene is TRBV20-1, the J gene TRBJ1-2, with D uncertain. The germline V gene encodes CDR1 DFQATT and CDR2 SNEGSKA (reference sequence). Trimming shortened V by 2 bases and J by 7 bases, and 2 bases separated the two germline ends. This CDR3 is built from 9 residues. The CDR3 region has the DNA TGCAGTGCTAGAAGTGGCTACACCTTC. Encoded protein: CSARSGYTF.

CDR3 coding DNA: TGTGCCAGCAGTTTTACGGCAGTATCGGGTCAGCCCCAGCATTTT. This translates into CASSFTAVSGQPQHF. This sequence joins TRBV27 and TRBJ1-5; D call uncertain. Germline V gives CDR1 MNHEY, CDR2 SMNVEV (reference sequence). Trimming took off 3 bases at V and 6 bases at J, with 15 bases between the two ends. The CDR3 totals 15 residues.

The chain carries TRBV5-4 and TRBJ1-4; D unclear. The germline V and J ends were trimmed by 2 bases and 5 bases, with 13 bases remaining between them. Germline assignment: CDR1 SGHNT and CDR2 YYREEE (reference sequence). CDR3 length: 15 residues. The CDR3 protein is CASSFKLLGNEKLFF. The CDR3 DNA reads TGTGCCAGCAGCTTTAAGTTGCTGGGGAATGAAAAACTGTTTTTT.